The clone carrying this TCR beta chain came up a few times. Its specificity is not known. This sample is part of a study of shared clonotypes between healthy human individuals. Germline V gene lookup returns CDR1 SGHRS and CDR2 YFSETQ. This CDR3 has 18 residues. The trim removed 3 bases at V and 0 bases at J, leaving 9 bases unmatched. This table comes from immunoSEQ multiplex PCR, and its TCRdb copy is limited to in-frame clones, with some not included. The profile shows fewer than 400,000 clones, 74% of them singletons. Study-level findings and limits: Of the naive CD4 clonotypes, approximately 5% were shared across several donors.

The specimen was memory CD4+ T cells sorted from blood. Documented subset: CD45RA-negative fraction. The V gene is TRBV5-1, the J gene TRBJ2-2, with TRBD1 matching over 9 bases. The sequence was collected from a man younger than 40 in good health. CDR3 in amino acids: CASSSDPGTGPNTGELFF. CDR3 nucleotide sequence: TGCGCCAGCAGCTCCGACCCCGGGACAGGGCCGAACACCGGGGAGCTGTTTTTT.